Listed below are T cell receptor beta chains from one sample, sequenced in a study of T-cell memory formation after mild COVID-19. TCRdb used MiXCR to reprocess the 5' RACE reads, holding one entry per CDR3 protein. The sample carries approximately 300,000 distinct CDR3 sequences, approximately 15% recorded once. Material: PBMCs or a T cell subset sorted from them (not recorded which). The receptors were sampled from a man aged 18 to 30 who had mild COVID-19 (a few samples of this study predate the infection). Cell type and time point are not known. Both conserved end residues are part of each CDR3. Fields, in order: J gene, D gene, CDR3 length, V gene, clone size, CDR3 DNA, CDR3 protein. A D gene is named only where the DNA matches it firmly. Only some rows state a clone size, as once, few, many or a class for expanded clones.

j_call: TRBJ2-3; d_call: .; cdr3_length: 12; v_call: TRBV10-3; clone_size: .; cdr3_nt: TGTGCCATCAGTGCCAGCTCGGATACGCAGTATTTT; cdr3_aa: CAISASSDTQYF
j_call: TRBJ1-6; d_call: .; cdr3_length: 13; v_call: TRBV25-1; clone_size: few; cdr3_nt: TGTGCCAGCAGTGAAAGGGGGGGATCACCCCTCCACTTT; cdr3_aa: CASSERGGSPLHF
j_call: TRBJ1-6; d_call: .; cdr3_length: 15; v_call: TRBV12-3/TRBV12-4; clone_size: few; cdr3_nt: TGTGCCAGCAGTTTCCGGGACGGGCGGTATTCACCCCTCCACTTT; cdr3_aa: CASSFRDGRYSPLHF
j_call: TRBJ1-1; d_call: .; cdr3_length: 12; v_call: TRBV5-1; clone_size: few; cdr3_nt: TGCGCCAGCAGCTCCTGGGGATCTGAAGCTTTCTTT; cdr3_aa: CASSSWGSEAFF
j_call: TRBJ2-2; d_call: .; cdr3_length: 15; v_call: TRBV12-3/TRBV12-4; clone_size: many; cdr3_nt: TGTGCCAGCAGTTTAGGGACCAGGAACACCGGGGAGCTGTTTTTT; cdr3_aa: CASSLGTRNTGELFF
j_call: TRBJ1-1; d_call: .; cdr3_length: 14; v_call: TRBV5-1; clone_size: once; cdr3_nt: TGCGCCAGCAGCTTGGTTCTGGGGGACACTGAAGCTTTCTTT; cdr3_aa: CASSLVLGDTEAFF
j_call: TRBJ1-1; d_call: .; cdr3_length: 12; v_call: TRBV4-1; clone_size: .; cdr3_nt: TGCGCCAGCAGCCAAGTAGGGTACGGCGCTTTCTTT; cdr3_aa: CASSQVGYGAFF
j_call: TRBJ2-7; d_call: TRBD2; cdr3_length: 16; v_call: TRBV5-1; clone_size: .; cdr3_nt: TGCGCCAGCAAGGCTGGGAGCGGGGGGCCCTCCTACGAGCAGTACTTC; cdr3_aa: CASKAGSGGPSYEQYF
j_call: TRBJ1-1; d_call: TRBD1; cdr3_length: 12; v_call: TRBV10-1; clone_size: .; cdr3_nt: TGCGCCAGCAGTGAGCAGACAGGGATAGCTTTCTTT; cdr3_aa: CASSEQTGIAFF
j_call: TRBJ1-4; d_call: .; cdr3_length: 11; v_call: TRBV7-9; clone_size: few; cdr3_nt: TGTGCCAGCAGCATCCGTGAAAAACTGTTTTTT; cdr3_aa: CASSIREKLFF
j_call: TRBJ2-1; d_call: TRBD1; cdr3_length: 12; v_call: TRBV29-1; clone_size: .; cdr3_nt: TGCAGCGTTGAACGGACAGGGTCTGAGCAGTTCTTC; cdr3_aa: CSVERTGSEQFF
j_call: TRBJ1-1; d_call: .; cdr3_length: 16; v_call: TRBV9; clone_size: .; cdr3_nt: TGTGCCAGCAGCGTAGGGGGGGACACCTCGAACACTGAAGCTTTCTTT; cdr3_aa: CASSVGGDTSNTEAFF
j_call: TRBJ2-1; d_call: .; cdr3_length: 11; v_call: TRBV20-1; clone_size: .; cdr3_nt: TGCAGTGCTCAGGGGCCCCGGGTGGAGTTCTTC; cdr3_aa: CSAQGPRVEFF
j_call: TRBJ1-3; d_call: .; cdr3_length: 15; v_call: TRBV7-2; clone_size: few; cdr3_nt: TGTGCCAGCAGCCCTTTGGGGTTGGGTGAAAACACCATATATTTT; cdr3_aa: CASSPLGLGENTIYF
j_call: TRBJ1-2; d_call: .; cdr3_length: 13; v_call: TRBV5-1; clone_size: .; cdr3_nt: TGCGCCAGCAGCCCCCGGGTTTTCTATGGCTACACCTTC; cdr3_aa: CASSPRVFYGYTF
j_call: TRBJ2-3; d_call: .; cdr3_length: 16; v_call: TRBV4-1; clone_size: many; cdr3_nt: TGCGCCAGCAGCCAAGAAGGACATCCTAGCACAGATACGCAGTATTTT; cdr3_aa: CASSQEGHPSTDTQYF
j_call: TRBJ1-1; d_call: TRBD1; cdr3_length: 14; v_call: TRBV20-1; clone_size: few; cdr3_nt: TGCAGTGCTAGAGTACAGGGGGGGAGCACTGAAGCTTTCTTT; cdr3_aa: CSARVQGGSTEAFF
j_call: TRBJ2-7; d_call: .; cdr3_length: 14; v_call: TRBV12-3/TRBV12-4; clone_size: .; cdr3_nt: TGTGCCAGCAGTTTTGGCGGCACCCTACACGAGCAGTACTTC; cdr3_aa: CASSFGGTLHEQYF
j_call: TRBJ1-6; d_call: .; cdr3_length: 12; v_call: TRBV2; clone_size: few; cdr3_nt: TGTGCCAGCAGCGACGGGGATTCACCCCTCCACTTT; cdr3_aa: CASSDGDSPLHF
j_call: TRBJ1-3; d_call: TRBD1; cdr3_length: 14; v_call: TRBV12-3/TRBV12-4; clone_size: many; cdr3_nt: TGTGCCAGCAGCAGGGGGTCCTCTGGAAACACCATATATTTT; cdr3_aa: CASSRGSSGNTIYF
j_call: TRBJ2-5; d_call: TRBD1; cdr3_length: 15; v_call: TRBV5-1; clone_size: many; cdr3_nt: TGCGCCAGCAGCTTGGGGGGACAGCCACAAGAGACCCAGTACTTC; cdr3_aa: CASSLGGQPQETQYF
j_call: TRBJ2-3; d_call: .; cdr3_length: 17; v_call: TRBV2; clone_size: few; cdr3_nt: TGTGCCAGCCGGAGGGCGGGGGCCGGATCAAGCACAGATACGCAGTATTTT; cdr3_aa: CASRRAGAGSSTDTQYF
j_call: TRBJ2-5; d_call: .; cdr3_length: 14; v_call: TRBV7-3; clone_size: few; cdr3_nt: TGTGCCAGCAGCTTAACGGGTCCCCAAGAGACCCAGTACTTC; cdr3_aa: CASSLTGPQETQYF
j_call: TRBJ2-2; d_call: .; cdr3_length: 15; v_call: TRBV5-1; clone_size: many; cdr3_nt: TGCGCCAGCAGCTCCGACCCGAGAGGGACCGGGGAGCTGTTTTTT; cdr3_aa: CASSSDPRGTGELFF
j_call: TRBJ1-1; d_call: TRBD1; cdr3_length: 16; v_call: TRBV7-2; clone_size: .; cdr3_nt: TGTGCCAGCAGCCCTGGGGACAGGGGGCTGTACACTGAAGCTTTCTTT; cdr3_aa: CASSPGDRGLYTEAFF